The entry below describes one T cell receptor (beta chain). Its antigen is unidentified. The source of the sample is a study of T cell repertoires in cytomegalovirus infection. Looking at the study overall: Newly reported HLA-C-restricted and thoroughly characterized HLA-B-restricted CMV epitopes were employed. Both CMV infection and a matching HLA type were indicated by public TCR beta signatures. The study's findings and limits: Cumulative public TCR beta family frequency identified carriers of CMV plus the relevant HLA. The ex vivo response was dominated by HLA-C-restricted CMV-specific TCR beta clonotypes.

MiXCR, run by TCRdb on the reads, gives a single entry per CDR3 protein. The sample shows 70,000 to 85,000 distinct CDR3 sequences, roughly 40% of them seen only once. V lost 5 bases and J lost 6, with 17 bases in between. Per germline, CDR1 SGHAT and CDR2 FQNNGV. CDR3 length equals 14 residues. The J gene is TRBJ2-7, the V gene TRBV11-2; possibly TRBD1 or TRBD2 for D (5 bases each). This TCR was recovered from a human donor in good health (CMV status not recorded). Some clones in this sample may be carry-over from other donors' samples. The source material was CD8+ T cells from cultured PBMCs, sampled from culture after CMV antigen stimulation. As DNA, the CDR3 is TGTGCCAGCAGCCCGGCGCGACAGCGGTTCGAGCAGTACTTC. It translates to CASSPARQRFEQYF.